This T cell receptor (beta chain) was recovered during a study of neoadjuvant nivolumab and ipilimumab in lung cancer. The CDR3 covers 15 residues. Germline values: CDR1 SGHVS, CDR2 FNYEAQ. V was pared by 0 bases and J by 6 bases, with 12 bases between. Comment on this clone: Its antigen is unknown.

Assay: immunoSEQ multiplex PCR; the TCRdb copy retains only in-frame clones and omits some. This table has over 25,000 clones, nearly 85% appearing once. Whole-study findings and limits: Pathologic regression was not significantly tied to TCR clonality. Only two of four nivolumab-treated tumors gained richness and clonality by surgery. Higher pretherapy blood TCR richness went with higher resected-tumor richness. Compared with tumor-adjacent uninvolved lung, resected tumors showed greater richness and clonality.

This clonotype was obtained from an adult with non-small cell lung cancer. Specimen: tumor tissue, collected after neoadjuvant nivolumab, alone or with ipilimumab, at or shortly before surgery. V and J are TRBV7-6 and TRBJ2-1, with a possible D match to TRBD2 (5 bases). CDR3 sequence: CASSLAGDIFNEQFF. The CDR3 region has the DNA TGTGCCAGCAGCTTAGCGGGAGATATTTTCAATGAGCAGTTCTTC.